The sequence of this T cell receptor beta chain was determined in a study of T cells in Graves' hyperthyroidism and ophthalmopathy. General study findings and limits: Among clonotypes expanded in thyroid above 0.001, most were also found in blood.

The CDR3 loop spans 14 amino acids. J was trimmed by 7 bases and V by 6 bases; bases with no gene match: 7. Germline-derived CDR1 and CDR2 are MNHNS and SASEGT. Researchers took RNA transcripts and amplified the TCR beta CDR3 regions from them. The HTBI primer set drove a first-round RT-PCR of the TCR CDR3. In TCRdb, the multiplex PCR reads were re-called with MiXCR into one record per CDR3 protein. The sample yields around 690,000 distinct CDR3 sequences, more than 20% seen once. The study excluded patients with uncontrolled infection, other autoimmune disease, pregnancy or lactation. This clonotype was detected a few times. Antigen unknown.

The V call is TRBV6-1, the J call TRBJ2-1; 9 bases line up with TRBD1. Sequenced material: blood. This clonotype originated in a man younger than 40 with Graves' ophthalmopathy. The CDR3 coding sequence is TGTGCCAGCAGCCCCGGGACAGGGTTAAATGAGCAGTTCTTC. Its translation is CASSPGTGLNEQFF.